This TCR beta chain derives from a study of shared clonotypes between healthy human individuals. Assay: immunoSEQ multiplex PCR; the TCRdb copy retains only in-frame clones and omits some. The sample contains 1.5 million to 1.9 million clones, 95% to 99% of which appear only once. V gave up 6 bases and J gave up 4 bases, with 13 bases separating them. Germline loops: CDR1 SGHAT, CDR2 FQNNGV. CDR3 size: 14 residues. Material: naive CD4+ T cells sorted from blood. The subset: CD45RA+ positively selected. The rearrangement uses TRBV11-2 and TRBJ2-1; TRBD1 might be the D (6 bases). The sequence was obtained from a man aged 25 to 40 in good health. The CDR3 is CASSPIQGYNEQFF. DNA of the CDR3: TGTGCCAGCAGTCCAATACAGGGATACAATGAGCAGTTCTTC.